A single sample is the source of the 29 T cell receptor beta chains below, sequenced in a study of blood T cell repertoires in COVID-19. Assay: immunoSEQ multiplex PCR; the TCRdb copy retains only in-frame clones and omits some. The sample holds 200,000 or so clones, 80% to 90% seen once. Sequencing used PBMCs or T cells enriched from blood (not recorded which). The receptors originated from a woman between 35 and 50 years old with acute COVID-19.

This clone was observed a handful of times. This chain uses TRBV20-1 with TRBJ2-5; the D is unclear. CDR3 length: 11 amino acids. CDR1 and CDR2 from the germline V gene are DFQATT and SNEGSKA (reference sequence). Trimming removed 0 bases from V and 7 bases from J, with 6 bases in between. The CDR3 bases are TGCAGTGCTAGAGAGTCGGGGACCCAGTACTTC. Its translation is CSARESGTQYF.

This chain joins TRBV2 and TRBJ1-5; maybe TRBD1 (6 bases). The CDR3 consists of 15 residues. Germline V CDR1 and CDR2: SNHLY, FYNNEI. The V end lost 4 bases, the J end lost 0 bases, and 10 bases lay between the germline ends. The CDR3 here is CASSGQVNSNQPQHF. In nucleotides, the CDR3 is TGTGCCAGCAGTGGACAGGTCAATAGCAATCAGCCCCAGCATTTT.

The CDR3: CASSELSPGSYNEQFF. The CDR3 DNA sequence: TGTGCCAGCAGTGAACTTAGTCCGGGCTCCTACAATGAGCAGTTCTTC. The chain is built from TRBV2 and TRBJ2-1; D gene uncertain. The CDR3 sequence is 16 residues long. Germline CDR1 is SNHLY and CDR2 is FYNNEI. Trimming shortened V by 2 bases and J by 0 bases, and 11 bases separated the two germline ends. The full variable domain, with the rest looked up from reference TRBV2 and TRBJ2-1, is EPEVTQTPSHQVTQMGQEVILRCVPISNHLYFYWYRQILGQKVEFLVSFYNNEISEKSEIFDDQFSVERPDGSNFTLKIRSTKLEDSAMYFCASSELSPGSYNEQFFGPGTRLTVL.

The rearrangement links TRBV9 to TRBJ2-7; 7 nucleotides align to TRBD2. With V trimmed by 7 bases and J by 3 bases, 13 bases remained unmatched. The CDR3 has 15 residues. Looked up from germline, CDR1 is SGDLS and CDR2 is YYNGEE. The CDR3 spells CASSLGGDSFYEQYF. The CDR3 DNA is TGTGCCAGCTCCCTGGGGGGGGATAGCTTCTACGAGCAGTACTTC.

The rearrangement links TRBV28 to TRBJ2-3; 9 bases map to TRBD2. Trimming took 3 bases from V and 0 from J; bases not matched to a gene: 10. CDR1 and CDR2 (germline): MDHEN, SYDVKM. This CDR3 has 18 amino acids. CDR3 region: CASSFLLLAGSSTDTQYF. DNA for the CDR3: TGTGCCAGCAGTTTTCTGCTACTAGCGGGTTCTAGCACAGATACGCAGTATTTT.

This chain connects TRBV28 to TRBJ2-1; the D gene is possibly TRBD1 (6 bases). Germline V lookup: CDR1 MDHEN, CDR2 SYDVKM. The CDR3 is 15 amino acids. The ends were cut back, 5 bases at V and 4 bases at J, with 15 bases in the middle. CDR3 sequence reads: CASSKVGGQYNEQFF. The DNA for the CDR3 is TGTGCCAGCAGTAAGGTAGGGGGTCAGTACAATGAGCAGTTCTTC.

The genes are TRBV6-5 and TRBJ2-1, with D possibly matching TRBD2 (6 bases). V lost 2 bases to trimming and J lost 4 bases, with 12 bases between them. Germline V gene data show CDR1 as MNHEY and CDR2 as SVGAGI. CDR3 length equals 15 residues. The CDR3 here is CASSYVGGKYNEQFF. For the CDR3, the DNA is TGTGCCAGCAGTTACGTCGGGGGAAAGTACAATGAGCAGTTCTTC.

The chain has TRBV10-1 and TRBJ2-5, with D possibly being TRBD2 (5 bases). The CDR3 loop spans 15 amino acids. With 5 bases removed from V and 2 bases from J, the gap between germline ends came to 15 bases. CDR1 and CDR2 from the germline V gene are WNHNN and SYGVQD (reference sequence). The CDR3 nucleotides are TGCGCCAGCAGTCCCGCGTCAACGGGGCAAGAGACCCAGTACTTC. Translation: CASSPASTGQETQYF.

The V gene is TRBV21-1, the J gene TRBJ1-2; the table's D call, TRBD1, has no DNA check behind it. TRBV21-1 is a pseudogene segment. The CDR3 extends over 16 amino acids. CDR3 nucleotides: TGTGCCAGCAGCAACAACGAGGACAGGGGCGGCTATGGCTACACCTTC. This sequence encodes CASSNNEDRGGYGYTF.

The V call is TRBV9, the J call TRBJ1-2, with D hard to call. Germline assignment: CDR1 SGDLS and CDR2 YYNGEE. The CDR3 consists of 14 residues. V shed 9 bases and J shed 6 bases, with 21 bases lying between them. CDR3 in amino acids: CAIKWEGGTDGYTF. The CDR3 coding sequence is TGTGCCATCAAGTGGGAGGGAGGTACGGATGGCTACACCTTC.

Only one count was recorded for this clone. The chain recombines TRBV5-1 with TRBJ1-5; D call uncertain. Looked up from germline, CDR1 is SGHRS and CDR2 is YFSETQ. The CDR3 is made up of 15 amino acids. Trimming left V 0 bases short and J 3 bases short, with 10 bases between. In nucleotides, the CDR3 is TGCGCCAGCAGCTTGGGTTCCGAGCCCAATCAGCCCCAGCATTTT. This encodes CASSLGSEPNQPQHF.

This clone was recorded only once. CDR3 sequence: CASSQAAGGPGNEQFF. The CDR3 coding sequence is TGTGCCAGCAGCCAAGCGGCGGGAGGGCCCGGGAATGAGCAGTTCTTC. This sequence joins TRBV3-1 (or the pseudogene TRBV3-2) and TRBJ2-1, with 9 bases that match TRBD2. CDR3 length: 16 residues. The V and J ends lost 1 base and 7 bases, in that order; junction bases with no gene match: 8. Germline assignment: CDR1 LGHDT and CDR2 YNNKEL (reference sequence).

V gene TRBV28 combines with J gene TRBJ2-1; D uncertain. CDR3 length: 15 residues. Germline lookup yields CDR1 MDHEN and CDR2 SYDVKM. The V gene lost 2 bases and the J gene lost 0 bases, with 8 bases spanning the gap. CDR3 region: CASSLGLSSYNEQFF. The CDR3 region has the DNA TGTGCCAGCAGTTTAGGGCTGAGCTCCTACAATGAGCAGTTCTTC.

This clone was picked up one time. The chain is built from TRBV7-3 and TRBJ2-3; D not resolved. Germline V gene data show CDR1 as SGHTA and CDR2 as FQGTGA. The CDR3 runs to 12 residues. The V and J ends lost 3 bases and 3 bases respectively, with 4 bases between them. The CDR3 nucleotides read TGTGCCAGCAGCTTTAGTACAGATACGCAGTATTTT. Residues: CASSFSTDTQYF.

The chain links TRBV3-1 (or the pseudogene TRBV3-2) to TRBJ1-5; D gene unclear. Germline-derived CDR1 and CDR2 are LGHDT and YNNKEL (reference sequence). V was cut by 3 bases and J by 1 base, with 19 bases left in between. The CDR3 is 18 residues long. CDR3 bases: TGTGCCAGCAGCCACTCCTACCCCGGGATTTCAAGCAATCAGCCCCAGCATTTT. Translation: CASSHSYPGISSNQPQHF.

Note on this clone: Within the sample, other DNA sequences also encode this same CDR3. This chain links TRBV18 with TRBJ1-1, with a tentative D call TRBD1 (6 bases). The CDR3 runs 13 residues. Germline-derived CDR1 and CDR2 are KGHSH and LQKENI. Trimming pared 4 bases from V and 1 base from J, leaving 7 bases between. CDR3 in DNA: TGTGCCAGCTCACGGGGACAGAACACTGAAGCTTTCTTT. As protein: CASSRGQNTEAFF.

The chain combines TRBV28 with TRBJ2-3, with 7 bases lining up with TRBD1. The length of the CDR3 is 15 residues. In germline, CDR1 is MDHEN, CDR2 SYDVKM. V shed 4 bases, J shed 4 bases, and the junction held 8 bases outside the gene matches. DNA for the CDR3: TGTGCCAGCAGTTACACAGGGGCTCGGGCAGATACGCAGTATTTT. Amino acids: CASSYTGARADTQYF.

The chain employs TRBV5-4 and TRBJ2-5, with TRBD1 matching over 7 bases. The CDR3 has 14 residues. The V segment lost 4 bases and the J segment 0 bases; nucleotides outside the gene matches: 3. The germline V gene has CDR1 SGHNT and CDR2 YYREEE (reference sequence). The DNA of the CDR3 is TGTGCCAGCAGCCCGACAGGGTACCAAGAGACCCAGTACTTC. Protein: CASSPTGYQETQYF.

The chain joins TRBV18 to TRBJ2-2; 11 bases align to TRBD2. V was clipped by 5 bases and J by 4 bases; unmatched bases: 9. Per germline, CDR1 KGHSH and CDR2 LQKENI. The CDR3 extends over 17 amino acids. CDR3 nucleotide sequence: TGTGCCAGCTCATCCATGACTAGCGGGATTATCACCGGGGAGCTGTTTTTT. Its protein product is CASSSMTSGIITGELFF.

This rearrangement joins TRBV25-1 to TRBJ1-1, with TRBD1 identical over 9 bases. Germline-derived CDR1 and CDR2 are MGHDK and SYGVNS. CDR3 length equals 15 residues. With V trimmed by 1 base and J by 6 bases, 6 bases remained unmatched. DNA of the CDR3: TGTGCCAGCAGTGAATTCCTACAGGGGGCCCCTGAAGCTTTCTTT. It is translated as CASSEFLQGAPEAFF.

V gene TRBV6-2 or TRBV6-3 combines with J gene TRBJ2-7, with D maybe TRBD1 (6 bases). The germline V and J ends were trimmed by 2 bases and 4 bases, with 12 bases remaining between them. Germline CDR1 MNHEY, CDR2 SVGEGT. CDR3 length: 14 amino acids. Here the CDR3 DNA reads TGTGCCAGCAGTTACGGGACACAAAGGTACGAGCAGTACTTC. Translation: CASSYGTQRYEQYF.

The V gene is TRBV27, the J gene TRBJ2-7, with TRBD2 identical over 12 bases. Germline CDR1 reads MNHEY; CDR2 reads SMNVEV (reference sequence). This CDR3 is built from 19 residues. The trim removed 0 bases at V and 0 bases at J, leaving 9 bases unmatched. Written as DNA, the CDR3 is TGTGCCAGCAGTTTATCAGGGACTAGCGGGTCCAAAAGCTCCTACGAGCAGTACTTC. This gives the protein CASSLSGTSGSKSSYEQYF.

V is TRBV24-1 and J is TRBJ2-1, with 8 bases matching TRBD2. Germline CDR1 KGHDR, CDR2 SFDVKD. The CDR3 contains 15 residues. V shed 4 bases, J shed 7 bases, and the junction held 8 bases outside the gene matches. The DNA for the CDR3 is TGTGCCACCAGTGAGAAGCGGGGGCGTCAGAATGAGCAGTTCTTC. Protein: CATSEKRGRQNEQFF.

In this sample, this clone turned up a few times. The CDR3: CASSLRTSGPSYEQYF. CDR3 bases: TGTGCCAGCAGCCTTCGGACTAGCGGGCCTTCCTACGAGCAGTACTTC. The V gene is TRBV13, the J gene TRBJ2-7; 11 nucleotides match TRBD2. The CDR3 contains 16 residues. With V trimmed by 5 bases and J by 1 base, 7 bases remained unmatched. Germline assignment: CDR1 PRHDT and CDR2 FYEKMQ (reference sequence).

In DNA, the CDR3 is TGTGCCAGTAGTGCCCGACAGGGAAGGGGTTCACCCCTCCACTTT. It encodes CASSARQGRGSPLHF. The genes are TRBV19 and TRBJ1-6; 7 bases are a match to TRBD1. The CDR3 contains 15 residues. V trimming: 5 bases; J trimming: 9 bases; junction bases outside the gene matches: 10. Germline lookup yields CDR1 LNHDA and CDR2 SQIVND (reference sequence).

The chain uses TRBV5-1 and TRBJ2-2; possible D gene TRBD2, 6 bases. CDR3 size: 14 residues. CDR1 is SGHRS and CDR2 is YFSETQ in the germline V gene. Trimming shortened V by 4 bases and J by 5 bases, and 12 bases separated the two germline ends. Here the CDR3 reads CASSPGAGTGELFF. The CDR3 DNA sequence: TGCGCCAGCAGCCCGGGCGCGGGGACCGGGGAGCTGTTTTTT.

This clone was observed at least ten times. The chain couples TRBV6-4 to TRBJ2-1; D may be TRBD1 (6 bases). The CDR3 length is 13 residues. V lost 2 bases and J 5 bases, leaving 7 bases between the germline ends. CDR1 and CDR2 (germline): MRHNA, SNTAGT. CDR3 nucleotide sequence: TGTGCCAGCAGTGACCGGGACAACAATGAGCAGTTCTTC. This codes for CASSDRDNNEQFF.

The CDR3 region has the DNA TGTGCCAGCTCAGTGACTAGCTTCGGCGAGCAGTACTTC. Its translation: CASSVTSFGEQYF. The chain recombines TRBV18 with TRBJ2-7, with 7 bases aligning to TRBD2. The V and J ends lost 5 bases and 6 bases, in that order; junction bases with no gene match: 7. Germline CDR1 KGHSH, CDR2 LQKENI. This CDR3 has 13 residues.

V gene TRBV6-5 combines with J gene TRBJ1-1, with 9 bases lining up with TRBD1. Germline lookup yields CDR1 MNHEY and CDR2 SVGAGI. V shed 8 bases and J 0 bases; nucleotides not matched to a gene: 7. The CDR3 extends over 15 amino acids. CDR3: CASRRDRDVNTEAFF. DNA for the CDR3: TGTGCCAGCCGCCGGGACAGGGACGTGAACACTGAAGCTTTCTTT.